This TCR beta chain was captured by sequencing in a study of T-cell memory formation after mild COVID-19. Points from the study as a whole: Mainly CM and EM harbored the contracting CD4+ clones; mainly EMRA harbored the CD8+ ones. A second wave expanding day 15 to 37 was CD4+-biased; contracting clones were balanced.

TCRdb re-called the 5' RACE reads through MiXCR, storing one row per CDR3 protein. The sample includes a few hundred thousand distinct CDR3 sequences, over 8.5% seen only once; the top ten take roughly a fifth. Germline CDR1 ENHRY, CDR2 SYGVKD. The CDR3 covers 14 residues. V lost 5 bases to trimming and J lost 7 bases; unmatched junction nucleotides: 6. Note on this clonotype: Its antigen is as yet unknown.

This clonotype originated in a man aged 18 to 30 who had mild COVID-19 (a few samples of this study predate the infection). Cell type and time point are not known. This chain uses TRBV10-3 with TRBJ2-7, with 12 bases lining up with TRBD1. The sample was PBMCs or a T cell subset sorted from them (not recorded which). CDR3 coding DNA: TGTGCCATCAGTCCGGGACAGGGGGCTCGGGAGCAGTACTTC. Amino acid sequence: CAISPGQGAREQYF.